This T cell receptor (beta chain) comes out of a study of naive and memory T cell subsets. Details on this clonotype: Its cognate antigen is unknown.

The beta constant-region primer was an equimolar mix of two oligonucleotides covering TRBC1 and TRBC2. Nested alpha and beta constant-region primers with the SP2 primer drove four PCR rounds on ligated cDNA. TCRdb redid the calling of the UMI-ligation and nested PCR reads with MiXCR, one entry per CDR3 protein. Here the sample spans about 120,000 distinct CDR3 sequences, 36% being singletons. Germline CDR1 reads SGHDN; CDR2 reads FVKESK. V gave up 8 bases and J gave up 4 bases, with 17 bases separating them. The CDR3 spans 14 residues. Regarding the study as a whole: Over 85% of naive TCR sequences appeared only once, unlike memory subsets.

The V gene is TRBV14, the J gene TRBJ1-1; no clear D gene. The sequenced material came from central memory CD4+ T cells from blood. This receptor was taken from a human donor in good health. CDR3 protein: CASSRVVGSTEAFF. CDR3 sequence (DNA): TGTGCCAGCTCACGAGTCGTGGGTTCCACTGAAGCTTTCTTT.